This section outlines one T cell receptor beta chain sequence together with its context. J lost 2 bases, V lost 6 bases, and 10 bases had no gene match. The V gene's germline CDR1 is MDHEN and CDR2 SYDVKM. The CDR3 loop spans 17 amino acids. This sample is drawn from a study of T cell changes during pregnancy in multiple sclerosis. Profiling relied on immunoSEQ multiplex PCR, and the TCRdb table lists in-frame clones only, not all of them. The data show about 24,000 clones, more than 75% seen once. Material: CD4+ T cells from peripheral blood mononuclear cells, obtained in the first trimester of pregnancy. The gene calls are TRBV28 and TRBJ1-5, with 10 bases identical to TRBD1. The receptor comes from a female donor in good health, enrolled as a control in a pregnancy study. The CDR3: CASSRYRQGARNQPQHF. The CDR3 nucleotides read TGTGCCAGCAGCCGGTATCGACAGGGGGCGCGCAATCAGCCCCAGCATTTT.